This TCR beta chain was identified during a study of blood T cell repertoires in COVID-19. Whole-study context: Donors in the United States, Italy and Spain gave samples during acute or convalescent COVID-19. Sources were T cells, B-cell-depleted T cells, or PBMCs; the material itself was cDNA or gDNA.

In the authors' workflow: Using reference gene primer amplification, nucleated cell counts were estimated. Data came from immunoSEQ multiplex PCR; TCRdb stores just in-frame clones and leaves some out. That table supplies the V and J calls and clone size; D and trimming were determined from the DNA. The repertoire consists of 150,000 to 200,000 clones, with around nine tenths occurring once and the leading ten covering 3.7%. Trimming took off 6 bases at V and 2 bases at J, with 13 bases between the two ends. This CDR3 comprises 15 residues. Germline-derived CDR1 and CDR2 are MNHEY and SMNVEV (reference sequence).

V gene TRBV27 combines with J gene TRBJ2-2; tentatively, D is TRBD1 (5 bases). Sequences were obtained from peripheral blood. The sequence was obtained from a young man with active or convalescent COVID-19. CDR3 bases: TGTGCCAGCAGAATAGAGCAGGGAAACACCGGGGAGCTGTTTTTT. Amino acids: CASRIEQGNTGELFF.